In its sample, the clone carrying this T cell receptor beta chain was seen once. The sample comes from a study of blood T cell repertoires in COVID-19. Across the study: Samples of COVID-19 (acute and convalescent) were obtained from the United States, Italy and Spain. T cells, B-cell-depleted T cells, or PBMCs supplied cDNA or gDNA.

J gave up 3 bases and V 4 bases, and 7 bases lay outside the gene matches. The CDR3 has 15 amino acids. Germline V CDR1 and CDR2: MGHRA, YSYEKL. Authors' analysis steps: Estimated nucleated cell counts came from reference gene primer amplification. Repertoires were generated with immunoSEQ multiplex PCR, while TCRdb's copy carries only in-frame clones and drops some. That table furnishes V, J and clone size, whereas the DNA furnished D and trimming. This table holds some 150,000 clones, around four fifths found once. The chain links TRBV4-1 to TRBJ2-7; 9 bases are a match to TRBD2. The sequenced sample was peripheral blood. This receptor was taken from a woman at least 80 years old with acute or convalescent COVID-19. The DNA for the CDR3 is TGCGCCAGCAGCCTTACTAGCGGGCGTGACTACGAGCAGTACTTC. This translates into CASSLTSGRDYEQYF.